This is a list of T cell receptor beta chains from one sample in a study of CD8 T cells in ankylosing spondylitis. TCRdb reanalysed the 5' RACE reads using MiXCR and keeps one entry per CDR3 protein. Of 150,000 to 200,000 distinct CDR3 sequences listed, around 18% are singletons. The sample consisted of blood, either unsorted or a sorted T cell fraction (not recorded which). Receptor source: a male donor with ankylosing spondylitis or in good health (not recorded which). Both conserved end residues are part of each CDR3. Fields, in order: CDR3 protein, CDR3 DNA, D gene, V gene, clone size, J gene. A D gene is named only where the DNA matches it firmly. Where a row states a size, it is once, few, many or the class of an expanded clone; other rows omit it.

CDR3aa: CASSEEGRSTGELFF; CDR3nt: TGTGCCAGCAGTGAGGAGGGCCGCTCCACCGGGGAGCTGTTTTTT; d_gene: .; v_gene: TRBV2; abundance: many; j_gene: TRBJ2-2
CDR3aa: CSTWTGGTEAFF; CDR3nt: TGCAGTACCTGGACAGGGGGCACTGAAGCTTTCTTT; d_gene: TRBD1; v_gene: TRBV20-1; abundance: many; j_gene: TRBJ1-1
CDR3aa: CASSQEELTAVPYNEQFF; CDR3nt: TGCGCCAGCAGCCAAGAGGAACTAACTGCAGTACCATACAATGAGCAGTTCTTC; d_gene: .; v_gene: TRBV4-1; abundance: many; j_gene: TRBJ2-1
CDR3aa: CASRDQGGTQYF; CDR3nt: TGTGCCAGCAGAGATCAGGGGGGGACCCAGTACTTC; d_gene: .; v_gene: TRBV28; abundance: many; j_gene: TRBJ2-5
CDR3aa: CSAENRVTEAFF; CDR3nt: TGCAGTGCTGAAAACAGGGTCACTGAAGCTTTCTTT; d_gene: .; v_gene: TRBV20-1; abundance: few; j_gene: TRBJ1-1
CDR3aa: CSRSGTTYEQYF; CDR3nt: TGCAGTCGATCCGGGACTACCTACGAGCAGTACTTC; d_gene: TRBD2; v_gene: TRBV20-1; abundance: few; j_gene: TRBJ2-7
CDR3aa: CASSFTGGMNTEAFF; CDR3nt: TGTGCCAGCAGCTTTACAGGGGGCATGAACACTGAAGCTTTCTTT; d_gene: TRBD1; v_gene: TRBV5-6; abundance: .; j_gene: TRBJ1-1
CDR3aa: CASSARATEGGEQYF; CDR3nt: TGTGCCAGCAGCGCCCGGGCCACAGAGGGAGGCGAGCAGTACTTC; d_gene: .; v_gene: TRBV5-8; abundance: .; j_gene: TRBJ2-7
CDR3aa: CSASSQHEQYF; CDR3nt: TGCAGTGCTAGTAGTCAGCACGAGCAGTACTTC; d_gene: .; v_gene: TRBV20-1; abundance: many; j_gene: TRBJ2-7
CDR3aa: CASSLLGTGTDTQYF; CDR3nt: TGTGCCAGCAGCTTACTAGGGACAGGCACAGATACGCAGTATTTT; d_gene: TRBD1; v_gene: TRBV7-9; abundance: .; j_gene: TRBJ2-3
CDR3aa: CASSLLLTGGTYGYTF; CDR3nt: TGTGCCAGCAGCCTCTTACTGACAGGGGGAACCTATGGCTACACCTTC; d_gene: TRBD1; v_gene: TRBV5-5; abundance: .; j_gene: TRBJ1-2
CDR3aa: CASSPGTSGRNEQFF; CDR3nt: TGTGCCAGCAGTCCCGGGACTAGCGGGAGGAATGAGCAGTTCTTC; d_gene: TRBD2; v_gene: TRBV12-3/TRBV12-4; abundance: .; j_gene: TRBJ2-1
CDR3aa: CASQIDSGSYEQYF; CDR3nt: TGTGCCAGCCAAATAGACTCTGGCTCCTACGAGCAGTACTTC; d_gene: .; v_gene: TRBV12-3/TRBV12-4; abundance: .; j_gene: TRBJ2-7
CDR3aa: CASRIGVNRDEQYF; CDR3nt: TGCGCCAGCAGGATAGGGGTCAATCGAGACGAGCAGTACTTC; d_gene: .; v_gene: TRBV5-1; abundance: .; j_gene: TRBJ2-7
CDR3aa: CASSLAGVGQPQHF; CDR3nt: TGTGCCAGCAGCTTAGCAGGGGTTGGCCAGCCCCAGCATTTT; d_gene: .; v_gene: TRBV7-8; abundance: .; j_gene: TRBJ1-5
CDR3aa: CASNGQGWNEQFF; CDR3nt: TGTGCCAGCAACGGACAGGGATGGAATGAGCAGTTCTTC; d_gene: .; v_gene: TRBV5-2; abundance: .; j_gene: TRBJ2-1